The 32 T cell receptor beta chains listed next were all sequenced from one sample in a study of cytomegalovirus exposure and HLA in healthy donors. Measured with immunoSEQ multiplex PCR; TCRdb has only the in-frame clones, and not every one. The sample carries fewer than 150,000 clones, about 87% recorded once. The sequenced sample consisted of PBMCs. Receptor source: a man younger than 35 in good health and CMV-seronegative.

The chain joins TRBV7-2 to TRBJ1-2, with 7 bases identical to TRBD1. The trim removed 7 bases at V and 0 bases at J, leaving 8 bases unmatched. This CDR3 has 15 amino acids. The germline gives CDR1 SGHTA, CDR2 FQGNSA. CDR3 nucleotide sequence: TGTGCCAGCACCAGAGGACAGGAAGCTAACTATGGCTACACCTTC. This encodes CASTRGQEANYGYTF.

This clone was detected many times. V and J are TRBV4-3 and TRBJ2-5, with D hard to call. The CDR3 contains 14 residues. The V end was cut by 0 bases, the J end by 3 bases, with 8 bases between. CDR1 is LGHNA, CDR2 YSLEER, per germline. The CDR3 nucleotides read TGCGCCAGCAGCCAAGATACTTCGAAAGAGACCCAGTACTTC. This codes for CASSQDTSKETQYF.

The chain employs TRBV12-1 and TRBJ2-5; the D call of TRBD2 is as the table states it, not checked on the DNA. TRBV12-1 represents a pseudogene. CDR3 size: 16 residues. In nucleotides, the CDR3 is TGTGCCAGCAGACGGGATAGGGTGGCAGGCCAAGAGACCCAGTACTTC. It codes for CASRRDRVAGQETQYF.

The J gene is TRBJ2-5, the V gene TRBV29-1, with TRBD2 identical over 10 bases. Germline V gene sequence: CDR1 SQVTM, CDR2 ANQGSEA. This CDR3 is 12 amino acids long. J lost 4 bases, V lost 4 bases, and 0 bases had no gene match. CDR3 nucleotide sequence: TGCAGCGTTGCTAGCGGGAGAGAGACCCAGTACTTC. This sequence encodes CSVASGRETQYF.

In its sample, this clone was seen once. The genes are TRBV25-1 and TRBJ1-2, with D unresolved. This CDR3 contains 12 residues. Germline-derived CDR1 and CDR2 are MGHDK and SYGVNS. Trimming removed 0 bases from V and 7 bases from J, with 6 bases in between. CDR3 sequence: CASSEYTGGYTF. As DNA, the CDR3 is TGTGCCAGCAGTGAATATACCGGTGGCTACACCTTC.

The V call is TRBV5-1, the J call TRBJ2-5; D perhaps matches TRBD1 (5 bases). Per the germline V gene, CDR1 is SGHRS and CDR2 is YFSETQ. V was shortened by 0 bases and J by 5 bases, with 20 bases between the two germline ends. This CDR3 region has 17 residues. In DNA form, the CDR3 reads TGCGCCAGCAGCTTGGGACAGTATGGGGCGTTACGGGAGACCCAGTACTTC. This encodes CASSLGQYGALRETQYF. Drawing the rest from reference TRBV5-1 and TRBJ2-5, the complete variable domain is KAGVTQTPRYLIKTRGQQVTLSCSPISGHRSVSWYQQTPGQGLQFLFEYFSETQRNKGNFPGRFSGRQFSNSRSEMNVSTLELGDSALYLCASSLGQYGALRETQYFGPGTRLLVL.

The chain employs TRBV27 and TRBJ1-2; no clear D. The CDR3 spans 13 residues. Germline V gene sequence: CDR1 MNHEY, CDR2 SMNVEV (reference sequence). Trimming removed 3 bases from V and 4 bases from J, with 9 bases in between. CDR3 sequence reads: CASSFGLFYGYTF. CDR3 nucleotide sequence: TGTGCCAGCAGTTTCGGACTGTTCTATGGCTACACCTTC.

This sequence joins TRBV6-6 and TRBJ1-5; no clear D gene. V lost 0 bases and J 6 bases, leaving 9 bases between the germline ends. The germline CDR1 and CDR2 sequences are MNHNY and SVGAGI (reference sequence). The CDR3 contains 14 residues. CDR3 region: CASSYSTSGQPQHF. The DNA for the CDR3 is TGTGCCAGCAGTTACTCGACGTCGGGTCAGCCCCAGCATTTT.

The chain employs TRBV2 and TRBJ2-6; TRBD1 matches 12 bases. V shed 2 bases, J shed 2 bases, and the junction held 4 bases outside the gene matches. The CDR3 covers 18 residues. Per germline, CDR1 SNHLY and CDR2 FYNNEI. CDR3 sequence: CASSETGTGGAGANVLTF. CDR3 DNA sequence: TGTGCCAGCAGTGAAACAGGGACAGGGGGCGCTGGGGCCAACGTCCTGACTTTC. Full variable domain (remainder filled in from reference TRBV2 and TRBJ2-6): EPEVTQTPSHQVTQMGQEVILRCVPISNHLYFYWYRQILGQKVEFLVSFYNNEISEKSEIFDDQFSVERPDGSNFTLKIRSTKLEDSAMYFCASSETGTGGAGANVLTFGAGSRLTVL.

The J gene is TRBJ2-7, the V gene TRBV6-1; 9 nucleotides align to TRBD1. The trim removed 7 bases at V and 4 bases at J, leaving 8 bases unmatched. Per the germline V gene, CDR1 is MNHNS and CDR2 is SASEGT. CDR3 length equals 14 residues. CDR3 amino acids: CASTGGTGRYEQYF. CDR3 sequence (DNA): TGTGCCAGCACCGGCGGGACAGGGAGGTACGAGCAGTACTTC.

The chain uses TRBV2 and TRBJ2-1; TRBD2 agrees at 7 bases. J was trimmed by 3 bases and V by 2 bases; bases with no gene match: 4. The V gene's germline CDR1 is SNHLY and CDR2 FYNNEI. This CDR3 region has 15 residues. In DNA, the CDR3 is TGTGCCAGCAGTGAATCTGTAGCGGGCTACAATGAGCAGTTCTTC. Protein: CASSESVAGYNEQFF.

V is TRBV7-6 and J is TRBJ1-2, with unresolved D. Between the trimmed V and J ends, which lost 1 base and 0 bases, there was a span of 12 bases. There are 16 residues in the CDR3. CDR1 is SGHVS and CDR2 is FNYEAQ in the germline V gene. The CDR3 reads CASSLGGGGPNYGYTF. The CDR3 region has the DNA TGTGCCAGCAGCTTAGGGGGAGGTGGACCTAACTATGGCTACACCTTC.

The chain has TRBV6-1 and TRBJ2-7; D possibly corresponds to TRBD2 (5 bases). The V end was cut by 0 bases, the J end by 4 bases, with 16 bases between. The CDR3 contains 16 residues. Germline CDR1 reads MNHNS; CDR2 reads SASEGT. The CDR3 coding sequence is TGTGCCAGCAGTGAAGCGGACTCCACGGTCTTATACGAGCAGTACTTC. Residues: CASSEADSTVLYEQYF.

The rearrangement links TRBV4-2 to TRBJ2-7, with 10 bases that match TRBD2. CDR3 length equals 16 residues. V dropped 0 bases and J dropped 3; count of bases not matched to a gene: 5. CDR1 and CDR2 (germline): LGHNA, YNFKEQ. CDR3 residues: CASSQEASGRSYEQYF. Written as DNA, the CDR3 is TGTGCCAGCAGCCAAGAAGCTAGCGGGAGAAGCTACGAGCAGTACTTC.

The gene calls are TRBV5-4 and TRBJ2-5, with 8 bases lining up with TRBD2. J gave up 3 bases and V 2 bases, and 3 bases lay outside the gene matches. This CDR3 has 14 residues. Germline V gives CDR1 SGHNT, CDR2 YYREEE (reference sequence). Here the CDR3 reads CASSFRREEETQYF. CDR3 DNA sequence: TGTGCCAGCAGCTTTAGGCGGGAGGAAGAGACCCAGTACTTC.

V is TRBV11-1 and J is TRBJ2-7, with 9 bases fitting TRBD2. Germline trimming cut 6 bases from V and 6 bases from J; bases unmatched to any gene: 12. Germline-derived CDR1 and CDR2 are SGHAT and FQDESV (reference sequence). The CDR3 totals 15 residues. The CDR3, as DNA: TGTGCCAGCAGAAGTGCGGTTAGCGGGAGAGGCGAGCAGTACTTC. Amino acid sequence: CASRSAVSGRGEQYF. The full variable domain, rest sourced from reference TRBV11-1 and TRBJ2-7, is EAEVAQSPRYKITEKSQAVAFWCDPISGHATLYWYRQILGQGPELLVQFQDESVVDDSQLPKDRFSAERLKGVDSTLKIQPAELGDSAMYLCASRSAVSGRGEQYFGPGTRLTVT.

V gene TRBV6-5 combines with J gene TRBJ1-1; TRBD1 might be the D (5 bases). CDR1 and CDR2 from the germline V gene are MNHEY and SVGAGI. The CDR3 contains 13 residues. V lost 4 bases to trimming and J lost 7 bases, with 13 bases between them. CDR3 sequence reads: CASSSGGTIEAFF. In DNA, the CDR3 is TGTGCCAGCAGTTCGGGGGGGACCATTGAAGCTTTCTTT.

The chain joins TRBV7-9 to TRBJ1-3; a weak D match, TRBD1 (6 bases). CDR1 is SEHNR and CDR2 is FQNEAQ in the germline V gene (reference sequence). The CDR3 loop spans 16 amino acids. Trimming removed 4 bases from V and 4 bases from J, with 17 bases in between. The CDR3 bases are TGTGCCAGCAGCTCTTTCGGCACAGGGTGGGGAAACACCATATATTTT. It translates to CASSSFGTGWGNTIYF.

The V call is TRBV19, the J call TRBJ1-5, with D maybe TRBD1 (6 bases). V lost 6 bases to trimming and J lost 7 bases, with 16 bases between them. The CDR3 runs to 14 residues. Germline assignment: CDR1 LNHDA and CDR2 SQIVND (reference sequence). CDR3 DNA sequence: TGTGCCAGTAGGACAACTCAGGGGACCCAGCCCCAGCATTTT. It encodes CASRTTQGTQPQHF.

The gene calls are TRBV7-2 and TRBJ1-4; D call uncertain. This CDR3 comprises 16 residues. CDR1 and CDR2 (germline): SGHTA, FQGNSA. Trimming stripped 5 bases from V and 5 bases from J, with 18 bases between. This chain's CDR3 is CASSPTSGLLNEKLFF. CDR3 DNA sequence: TGTGCCAGCAGCCCTACCTCTGGGCTGTTGAATGAAAAACTGTTTTTT.

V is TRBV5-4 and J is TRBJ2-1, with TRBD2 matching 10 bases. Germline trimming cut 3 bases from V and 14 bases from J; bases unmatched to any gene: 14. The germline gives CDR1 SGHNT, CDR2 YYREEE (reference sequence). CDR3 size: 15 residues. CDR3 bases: TGTGCCAGCAGCTCTCTAGCGGGGGTTCAAAAGAGAGAGTTCTTC. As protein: CASSSLAGVQKREFF.

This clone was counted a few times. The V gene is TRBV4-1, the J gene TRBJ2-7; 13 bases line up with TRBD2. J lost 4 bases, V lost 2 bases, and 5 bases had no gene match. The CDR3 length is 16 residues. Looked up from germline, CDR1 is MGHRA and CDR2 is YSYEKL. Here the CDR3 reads CASSQTSGRAGYEQYF. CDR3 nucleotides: TGCGCCAGCAGCCAAACTAGCGGGAGGGCCGGGTACGAGCAGTACTTC.

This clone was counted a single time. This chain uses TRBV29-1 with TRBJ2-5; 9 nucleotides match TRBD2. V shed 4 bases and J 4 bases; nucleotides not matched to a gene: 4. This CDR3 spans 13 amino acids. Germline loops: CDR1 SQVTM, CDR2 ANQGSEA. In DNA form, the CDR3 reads TGCAGCGTTGGCGGACTAGCGATAGAGACCCAGTACTTC. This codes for CSVGGLAIETQYF.

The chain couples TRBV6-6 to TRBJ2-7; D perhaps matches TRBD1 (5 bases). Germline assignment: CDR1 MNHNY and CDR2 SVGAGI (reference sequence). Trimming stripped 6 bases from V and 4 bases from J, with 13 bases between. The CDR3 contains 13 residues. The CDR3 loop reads CASRTGAVYEQYF. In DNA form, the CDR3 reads TGTGCCAGCAGAACAGGTGCGGTATACGAGCAGTACTTC.

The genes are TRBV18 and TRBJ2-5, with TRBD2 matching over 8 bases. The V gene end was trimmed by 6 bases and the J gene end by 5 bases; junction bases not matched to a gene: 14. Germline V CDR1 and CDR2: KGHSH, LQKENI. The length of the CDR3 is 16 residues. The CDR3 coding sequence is TGTGCCAGCTCCCTCCGGGTAGCGGGAACCCGGGAGACCCAGTACTTC. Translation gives CASSLRVAGTRETQYF. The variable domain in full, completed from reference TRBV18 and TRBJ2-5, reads NAGVMQNPRHLVRRRGQEARLRCSPMKGHSHVYWYRQLPEEGLKFMVYLQKENIIDESGMPKERFSAEFPKEGPSILRIQQVVRGDSAAYFCASSLRVAGTRETQYFGPGTRLLVL.

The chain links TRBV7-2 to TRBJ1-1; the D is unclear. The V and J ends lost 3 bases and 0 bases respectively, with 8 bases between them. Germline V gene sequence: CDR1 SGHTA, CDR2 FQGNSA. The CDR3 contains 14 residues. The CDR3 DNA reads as TGTGCCAGCAGCTTCACAGAATTGAACACTGAAGCTTTCTTT. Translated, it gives CASSFTELNTEAFF.

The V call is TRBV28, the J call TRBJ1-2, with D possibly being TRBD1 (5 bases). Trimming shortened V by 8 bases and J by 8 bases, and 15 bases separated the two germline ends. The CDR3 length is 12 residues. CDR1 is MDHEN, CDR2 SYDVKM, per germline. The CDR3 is CASSGGMRGYTF. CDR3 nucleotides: TGTGCCAGCTCCGGGGGAATGCGGGGCTACACCTTC.

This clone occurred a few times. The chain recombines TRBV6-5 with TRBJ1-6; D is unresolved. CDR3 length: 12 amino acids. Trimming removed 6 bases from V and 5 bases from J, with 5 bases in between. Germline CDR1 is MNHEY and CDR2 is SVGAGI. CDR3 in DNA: TGTGCCAGCAGCCCCGATAATTCACCCCTCCACTTT. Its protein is CASSPDNSPLHF.

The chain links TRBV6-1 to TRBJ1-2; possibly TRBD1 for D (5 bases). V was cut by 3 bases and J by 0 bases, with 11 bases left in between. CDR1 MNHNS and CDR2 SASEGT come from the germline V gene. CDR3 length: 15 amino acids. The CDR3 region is CASSDPRVSNYGYTF. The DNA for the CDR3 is TGTGCCAGCAGTGACCCCAGGGTTTCTAACTATGGCTACACCTTC.

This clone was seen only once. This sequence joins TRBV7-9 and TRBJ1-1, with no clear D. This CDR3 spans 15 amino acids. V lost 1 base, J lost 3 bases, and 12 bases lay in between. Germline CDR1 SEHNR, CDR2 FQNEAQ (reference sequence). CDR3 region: CASSLVSSGDTEAFF. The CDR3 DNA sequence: TGTGCCAGCAGCTTAGTGTCAAGCGGGGACACTGAAGCTTTCTTT.

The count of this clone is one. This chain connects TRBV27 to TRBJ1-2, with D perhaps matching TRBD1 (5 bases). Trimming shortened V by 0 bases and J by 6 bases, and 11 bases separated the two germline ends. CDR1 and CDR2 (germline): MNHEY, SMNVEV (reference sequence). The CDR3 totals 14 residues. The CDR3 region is CASSLSPQGHGYTF. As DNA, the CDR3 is TGTGCCAGCAGTTTATCTCCGCAGGGCCATGGCTACACCTTC.

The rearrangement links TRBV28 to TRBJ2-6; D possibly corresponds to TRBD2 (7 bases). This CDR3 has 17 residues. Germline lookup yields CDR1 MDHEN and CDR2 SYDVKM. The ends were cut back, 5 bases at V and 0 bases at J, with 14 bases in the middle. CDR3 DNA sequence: TGTGCCAGCAGTCCCAGGGGAGGGAGCTCTGGGGCCAACGTCCTGACTTTC. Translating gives CASSPRGGSSGANVLTF.